This T cell receptor beta chain was retrieved from a study of early T cells in non-severe SARS-CoV-2 infection. CDR1 is MGHDK, CDR2 SYGVNS, per germline. CDR3 length: 14 amino acids. V shed 6 bases and J 6 bases; nucleotides not matched to a gene: 10. Unique molecular identifiers were affixed to single, distinct cDNA molecules. TCRdb re-derived calls from the 5' RACE reads in MiXCR, one entry per CDR3 protein. This table has around 58,000 distinct CDR3 sequences, approximately 15% appearing once. Sequenced here: whole blood, sampled at baseline. This sequence originates from an adult who was a healthcare worker with PCR-confirmed SARS-CoV-2 infection or an uninfected control (not recorded which). This chain links TRBV25-1 with TRBJ2-7; 8 nucleotides line up with TRBD1. The CDR3 spells CASSPPNRGAEQYF. Here the CDR3 DNA reads TGTGCCAGCAGCCCGCCGAACAGGGGGGCCGAGCAGTACTTC.